These 6 T cell receptor beta chains were all obtained from the same sample, sequenced in a study of follicular helper T cells after annual influenza vaccination. The protocol was immunoSEQ multiplex PCR, while the TCRdb copy is restricted to in-frame clones and leaves out a portion. The sample has about 2,100 clones; 84% are singletons. Time point specified: 2015-2016 season, 7 days after influenza vaccination. Sequenced material: CXCR5+ CD38- circulating T follicular helper cells from blood, taken 7 days after influenza vaccination. Subset here: circulating Tfh, non-naive CD4+CXCR5+PD-1+ (ICOS+CD38+ or ICOS-CD38-). The receptors were sampled from an adult who received the influenza vaccine.

This rearrangement joins TRBV7-6 to TRBJ2-5; 15 bases fit TRBD2. This CDR3 contains 18 residues. The V gene's germline CDR1 is SGHVS and CDR2 FNYEAQ. V shed 5 bases and J 4 bases; nucleotides not matched to a gene: 11. CDR3 protein: CASSPRTSGGALGETQYF. In DNA form, the CDR3 reads TGTGCCAGCAGCCCACGGACTAGCGGGGGGGCCTTGGGAGAGACCCAGTACTTC. Using reference TRBV7-6 and TRBJ2-5 for the parts outside the CDR3, the full variable domain is GAGVSQSPRYKVTKRGQDVALRCDPISGHVSLYWYRQALGQGPEFLTYFNYEAQQDKSGLPNDRFSAERPEGSISTLTIQRTEQRDSAMYRCASSPRTSGGALGETQYFGPGTRLLVL.

CDR3 coding DNA: TGTGCCAGCAGCGGACCCTCTCTGGGAGGTGAGCAGTTCTTC. This sequence encodes CASSGPSLGGEQFF. The chain is built from TRBV5-4 and TRBJ2-1, with D perhaps TRBD2 (6 bases). This CDR3 contains 14 residues. Trimming removed 4 bases at V and 9 bases at J, with 17 bases between. In germline, CDR1 is SGHNT, CDR2 YYREEE (reference sequence). Based on the CDR3 plus reference TRBV5-4 and TRBJ2-1, the full variable domain is ETGVTQSPTHLIKTRGQQVTLRCSSQSGHNTVSWYQQALGQGPQFIFQYYREEENGRGNFPPRFSGLQFPNYSSELNVNALELDDSALYLCASSGPSLGGEQFFGPGTRLTVL.

This chain uses TRBV28 with TRBJ2-6; D possibly corresponds to TRBD2 (7 bases). V lost 2 bases to trimming and J lost 0 bases, with 26 bases between them. The CDR3 covers 22 residues. Germline V lookup: CDR1 MDHEN, CDR2 SYDVKM. Written as DNA, the CDR3 is TGTGCCAGCAGTTTAAGGCTAGGCGTTCGGGGGGCAGTGCGCTCTGGGGCCAACGTCCTGACTTTC. It codes for CASSLRLGVRGAVRSGANVLTF.

The J gene is TRBJ1-4, the V gene TRBV5-1; D unresolved. Trimming shortened V by 0 bases and J by 0 bases, and 9 bases separated the two germline ends. Germline V gene sequence: CDR1 SGHRS, CDR2 YFSETQ. There are 16 residues in the CDR3. The DNA for the CDR3 is TGCGCCAGCAGCTTGGGTCTAGTTGCAACTAATGAAAAACTGTTTTTT. The encoded protein is CASSLGLVATNEKLFF.

The V and J genes are TRBV6-5 and TRBJ2-5; D may correspond to TRBD1 or TRBD2 (6 bases each). This CDR3 spans 15 amino acids. Germline assignment: CDR1 MNHEY and CDR2 SVGAGI. Trimming removed 2 bases from V and 2 bases from J, with 12 bases in between. The CDR3 DNA sequence: TGTGCCAGCAGTTACGTAGGGGGGCTTCAAGAGACCCAGTACTTC. Amino acid sequence: CASSYVGGLQETQYF.

The chain uses TRBV20-1 and TRBJ1-2; unclear D gene. The CDR3 spans 11 residues. CDR1 DFQATT and CDR2 SNEGSKA come from the germline V gene (reference sequence). V lost 2 bases, J lost 4 bases, and 5 bases lay in between. Here the CDR3 reads CSARLSYGYTF. DNA of the CDR3: TGCAGTGCTAGACTGTCCTATGGCTACACCTTC.